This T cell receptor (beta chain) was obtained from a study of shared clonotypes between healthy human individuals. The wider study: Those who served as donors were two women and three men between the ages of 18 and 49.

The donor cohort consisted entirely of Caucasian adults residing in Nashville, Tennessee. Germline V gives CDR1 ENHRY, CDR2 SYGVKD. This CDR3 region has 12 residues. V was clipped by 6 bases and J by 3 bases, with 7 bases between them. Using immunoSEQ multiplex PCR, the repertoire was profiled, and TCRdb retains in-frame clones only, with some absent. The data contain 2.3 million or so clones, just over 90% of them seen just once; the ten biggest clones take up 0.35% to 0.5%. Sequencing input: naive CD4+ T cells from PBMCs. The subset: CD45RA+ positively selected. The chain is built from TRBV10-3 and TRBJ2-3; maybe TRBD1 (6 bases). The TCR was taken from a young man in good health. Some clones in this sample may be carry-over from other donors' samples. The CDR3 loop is CAIRTGTDTQYF. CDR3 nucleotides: TGTGCCATCAGAACAGGGACAGATACGCAGTATTTT.